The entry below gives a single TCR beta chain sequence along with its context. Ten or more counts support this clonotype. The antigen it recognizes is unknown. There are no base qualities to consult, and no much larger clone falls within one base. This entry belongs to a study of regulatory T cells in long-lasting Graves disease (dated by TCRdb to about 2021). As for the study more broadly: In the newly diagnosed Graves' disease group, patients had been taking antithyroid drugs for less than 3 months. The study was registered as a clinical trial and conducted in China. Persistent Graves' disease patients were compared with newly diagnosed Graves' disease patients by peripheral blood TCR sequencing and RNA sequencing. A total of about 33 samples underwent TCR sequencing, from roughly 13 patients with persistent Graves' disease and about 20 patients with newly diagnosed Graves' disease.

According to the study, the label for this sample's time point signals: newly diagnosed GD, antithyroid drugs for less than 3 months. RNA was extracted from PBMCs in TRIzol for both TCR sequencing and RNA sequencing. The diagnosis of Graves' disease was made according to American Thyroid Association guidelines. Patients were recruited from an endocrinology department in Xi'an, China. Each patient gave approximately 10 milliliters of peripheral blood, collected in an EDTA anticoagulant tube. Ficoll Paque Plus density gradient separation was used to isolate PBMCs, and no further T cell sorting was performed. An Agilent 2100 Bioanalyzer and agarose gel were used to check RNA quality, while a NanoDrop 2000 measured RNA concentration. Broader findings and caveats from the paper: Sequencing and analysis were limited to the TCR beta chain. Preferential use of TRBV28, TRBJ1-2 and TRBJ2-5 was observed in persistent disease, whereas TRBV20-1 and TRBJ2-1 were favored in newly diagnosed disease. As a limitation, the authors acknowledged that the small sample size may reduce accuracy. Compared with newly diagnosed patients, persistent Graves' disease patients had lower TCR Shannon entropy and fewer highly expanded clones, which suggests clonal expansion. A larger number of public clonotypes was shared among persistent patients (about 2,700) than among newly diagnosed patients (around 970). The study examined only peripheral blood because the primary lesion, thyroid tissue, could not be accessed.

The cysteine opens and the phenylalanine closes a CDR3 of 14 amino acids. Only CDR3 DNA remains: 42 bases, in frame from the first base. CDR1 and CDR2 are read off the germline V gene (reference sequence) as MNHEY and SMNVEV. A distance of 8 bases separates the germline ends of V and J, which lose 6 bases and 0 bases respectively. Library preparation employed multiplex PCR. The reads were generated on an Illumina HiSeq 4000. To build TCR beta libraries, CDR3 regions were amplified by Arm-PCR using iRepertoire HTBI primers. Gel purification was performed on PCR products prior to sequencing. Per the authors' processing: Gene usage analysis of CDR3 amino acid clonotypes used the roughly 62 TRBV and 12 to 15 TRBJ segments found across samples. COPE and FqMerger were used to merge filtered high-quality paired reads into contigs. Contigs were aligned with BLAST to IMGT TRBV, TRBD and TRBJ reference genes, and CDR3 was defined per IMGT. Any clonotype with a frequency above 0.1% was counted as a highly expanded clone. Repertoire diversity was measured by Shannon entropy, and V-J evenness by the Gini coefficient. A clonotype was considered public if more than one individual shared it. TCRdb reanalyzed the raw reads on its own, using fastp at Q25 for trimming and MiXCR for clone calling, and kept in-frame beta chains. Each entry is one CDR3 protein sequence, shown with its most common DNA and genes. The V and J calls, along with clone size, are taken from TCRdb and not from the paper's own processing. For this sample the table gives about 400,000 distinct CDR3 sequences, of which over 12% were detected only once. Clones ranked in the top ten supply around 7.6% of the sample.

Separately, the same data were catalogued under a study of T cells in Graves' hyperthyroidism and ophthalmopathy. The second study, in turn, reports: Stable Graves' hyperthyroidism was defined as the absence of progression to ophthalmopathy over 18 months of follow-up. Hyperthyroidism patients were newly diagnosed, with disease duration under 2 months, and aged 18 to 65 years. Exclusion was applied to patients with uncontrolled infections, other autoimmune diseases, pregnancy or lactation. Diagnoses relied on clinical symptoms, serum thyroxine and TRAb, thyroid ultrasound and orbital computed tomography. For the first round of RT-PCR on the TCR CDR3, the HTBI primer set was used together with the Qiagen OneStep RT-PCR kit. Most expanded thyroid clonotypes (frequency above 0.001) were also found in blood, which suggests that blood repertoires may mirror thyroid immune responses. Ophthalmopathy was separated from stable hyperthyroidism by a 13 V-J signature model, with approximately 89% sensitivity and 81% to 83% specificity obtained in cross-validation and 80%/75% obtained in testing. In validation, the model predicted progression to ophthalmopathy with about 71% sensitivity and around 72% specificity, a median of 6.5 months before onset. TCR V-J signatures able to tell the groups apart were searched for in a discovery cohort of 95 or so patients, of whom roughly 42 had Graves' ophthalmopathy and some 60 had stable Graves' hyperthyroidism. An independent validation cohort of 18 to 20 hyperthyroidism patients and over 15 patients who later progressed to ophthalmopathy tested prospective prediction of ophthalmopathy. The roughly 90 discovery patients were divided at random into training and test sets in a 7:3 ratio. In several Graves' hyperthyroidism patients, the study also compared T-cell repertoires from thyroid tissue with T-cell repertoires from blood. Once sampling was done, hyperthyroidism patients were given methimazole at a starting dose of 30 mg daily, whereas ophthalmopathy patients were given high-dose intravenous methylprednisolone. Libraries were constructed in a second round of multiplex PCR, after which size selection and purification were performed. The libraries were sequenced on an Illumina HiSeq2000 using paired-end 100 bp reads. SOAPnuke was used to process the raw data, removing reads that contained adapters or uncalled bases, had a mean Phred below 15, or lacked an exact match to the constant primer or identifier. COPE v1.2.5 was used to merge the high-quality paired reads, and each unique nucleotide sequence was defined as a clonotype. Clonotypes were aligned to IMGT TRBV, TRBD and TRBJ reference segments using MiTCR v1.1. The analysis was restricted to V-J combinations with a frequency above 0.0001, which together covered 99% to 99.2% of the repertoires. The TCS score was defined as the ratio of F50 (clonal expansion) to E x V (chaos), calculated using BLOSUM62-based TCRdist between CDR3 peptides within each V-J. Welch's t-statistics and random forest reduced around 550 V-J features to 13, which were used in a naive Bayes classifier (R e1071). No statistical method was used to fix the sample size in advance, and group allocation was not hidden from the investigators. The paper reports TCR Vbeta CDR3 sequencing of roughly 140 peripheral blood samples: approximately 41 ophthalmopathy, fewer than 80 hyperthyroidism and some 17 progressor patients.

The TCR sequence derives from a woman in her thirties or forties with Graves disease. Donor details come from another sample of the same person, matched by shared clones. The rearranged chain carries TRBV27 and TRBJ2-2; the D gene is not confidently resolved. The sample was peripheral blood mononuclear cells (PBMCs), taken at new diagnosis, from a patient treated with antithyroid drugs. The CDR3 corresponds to CASSLLANTGELFF. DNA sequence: TGTGCCAGCAGCCTCCTAGCGAACACCGGGGAGCTGTTTTTT.